This TCR beta chain emerged from a study of blood T cell repertoires in COVID-19 (dated by TCRdb to 2018 to 2021). In terms of the full investigation: Collaborator samples came from the United States, Italy and Spain and covered acute and convalescent phases of COVID-19. Sample metadata almost always included a de-identified subject ID, COVID-19 status, age in years and sex. Where available, HLA class I and class II types were taken from metadata supplied by the sample provider and were not determined by assay-based typing. Samples came from the ongoing ImmuneRACE study (first 160 participants) plus 1,254 subjects from 6 global collaborators. The material from the prospective study consisted of cDNA or gDNA derived from T cells, B-cell-depleted T cells, or PBMCs. The dataset comprised deeply sampled blood TCRbeta repertoires from subjects exposed to, actively infected with, or recovered from COVID-19. The repertoires were made available in a free public database intended to serve as a resource for research on the immune response to SARS-CoV-2.

TCRbeta CDR3 regions were amplified from genomic DNA using the immunoSEQ Assay, a bias-controlled multiplex PCR. In the source study's methods: The number of nucleated cells in each sample was estimated from the amplification of reference gene primers within the assay. To quantify the absolute abundance of each unique TCRbeta CDR3 rearrangement, sequence reads were collapsed and filtered. For each sample, productive Simpson clonality was calculated as the square root of Simpson's diversity index across productive rearrangements. The source is immuneACCESS, and TCRdb retained only in-frame sequences with V and J called. Part of the clones is not carried over; for the studies checked, unresolved V genes explain less than half of this, and the remainder is unexplained. That table furnishes V, J and clone size, whereas the DNA furnished D and trimming. For this sample there are about 140,000 clones; more than 80% appear just once. Clones ranked in the top ten supply 8% to 13% of the sample.

Regarding this clone: There is no known antigen for this receptor. The input lacks base qualities; no much larger clone sits a single base away.

In the germline V gene, CDR1 corresponds to SGHRS and CDR2 to YFSETQ. Germline trimming amounts to 4 bases on V and 1 base on J, with 8 as the count of junction bases outside the gene matches. The CDR3 holds 17 amino acids from the cysteine to the phenylalanine. Only the CDR3 portion is preserved as DNA: 51 bases, with reading frame beginning at the first base. The paper's findings and limits, for the study overall: How much clinical and demographic metadata was included differed by source and by participant, and the metadata was provided uncurated.

Collaborating institutions collected whole blood in K2EDTA tubes following their own protocols. For TCRbeta analysis, collaborators shipped samples in one of three forms: frozen whole blood, isolated PBMCs, or DNA extracted from either of those sample types. The sequenced sample consisted of peripheral blood. The chain was built from TRBV5-1 and TRBJ2-3; 11 junctional bases match TRBD2. The clonotype was recovered from a woman aged 80 or over with acute or convalescent COVID-19. In nucleotides, the sequence is TGCGCCAGCAGCCCCGGGACTAGCGGACCACGCACAGATACGCAGTATTTT. Translation gives CASSPGTSGPRTDTQYF.